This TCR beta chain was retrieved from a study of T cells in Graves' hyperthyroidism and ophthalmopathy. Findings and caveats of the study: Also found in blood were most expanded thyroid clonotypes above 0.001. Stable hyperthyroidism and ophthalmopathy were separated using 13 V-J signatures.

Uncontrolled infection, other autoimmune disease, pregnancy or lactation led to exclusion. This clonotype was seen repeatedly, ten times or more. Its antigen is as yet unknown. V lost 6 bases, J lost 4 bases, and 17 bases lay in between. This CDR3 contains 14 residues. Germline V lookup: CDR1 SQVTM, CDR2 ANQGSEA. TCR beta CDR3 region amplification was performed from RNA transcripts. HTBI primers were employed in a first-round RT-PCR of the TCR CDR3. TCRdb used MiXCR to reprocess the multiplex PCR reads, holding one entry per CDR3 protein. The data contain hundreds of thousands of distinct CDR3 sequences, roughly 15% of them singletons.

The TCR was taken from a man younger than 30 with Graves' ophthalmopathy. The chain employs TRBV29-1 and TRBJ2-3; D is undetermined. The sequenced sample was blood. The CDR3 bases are TGCAGCGTGGTGAGTGCACGTGGCGCAGATACGCAGTATTTT. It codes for CSVVSARGADTQYF.